This T cell receptor (beta chain) originates from a study of blood T cell repertoires in COVID-19. Clones were sequenced by immunoSEQ multiplex PCR, and TCRdb holds only the in-frame ones, with some missing. Of some 240,000 clones listed, around 84% are singletons. Trimming removed 6 bases from V and 8 bases from J; junction bases left unmatched: 9. The CDR3 consists of 14 residues. The specimen sequenced was peripheral blood. The TCR sequence derives from a woman aged 40 to 55 who had recovered from COVID-19. The chain uses TRBV23-1 and TRBJ2-1; TRBD1 aligns across 8 bases. TRBV23-1 is labeled an ORF, and its function is uncertain. Here the CDR3 reads CASRPGQGRDEQFF. The CDR3 region has the DNA TGCGCCAGCAGACCTGGACAGGGTAGGGATGAGCAGTTCTTC.